The entry below describes one TCR beta chain. These data are taken from a study of blood T cell repertoires in COVID-19. Study-level background: The origin of the acute and convalescent COVID-19 samples was the United States, Italy and Spain. The cDNA or gDNA used as material had been derived from T cells, B-cell-depleted T cells, or PBMCs.

J was trimmed by 0 bases and V by 0 bases; bases with no gene match: 4. CDR1 SGDLS and CDR2 YYNGEE come from the germline V gene. The CDR3 has 17 residues. In the authors' workflow: It was from reference gene primer amplification that nucleated cell counts were estimated. TCRdb keeps only in-frame clones here, not all; method: immunoSEQ multiplex PCR. The V and J calls and clone size were taken over from that table, and D and trimming were inferred from the DNA. The sample carries roughly 120,000 clones, roughly four fifths recorded once. The receptor comes from a man aged 45-65 years with acute or convalescent COVID-19. The rearrangement uses TRBV9 and TRBJ1-3; 9 bases are a match to TRBD1. The sequenced material came from peripheral blood. The CDR3 here is CASSVAGQGYSGNTIYF. In DNA form, the CDR3 reads TGTGCCAGCAGCGTAGCGGGACAGGGATACTCTGGAAACACCATATATTTT.